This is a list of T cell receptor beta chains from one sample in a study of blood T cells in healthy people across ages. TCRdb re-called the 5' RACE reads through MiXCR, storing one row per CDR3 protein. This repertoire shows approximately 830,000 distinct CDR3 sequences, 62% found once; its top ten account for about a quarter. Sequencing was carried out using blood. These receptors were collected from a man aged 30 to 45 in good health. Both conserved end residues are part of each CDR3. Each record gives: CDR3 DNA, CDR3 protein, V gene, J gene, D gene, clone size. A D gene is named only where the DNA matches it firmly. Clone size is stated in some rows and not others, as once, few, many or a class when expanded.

TGCAGTGCACGGGGACGGACGCGCTACGAGCAGTACTTC	CSARGRTRYEQYF	TRBV20-1	TRBJ2-7	-	few
TGTGCCAGCAGCTTAGCTGTAGGGCAGGTCTTTACCTACGAGCAGTACTTC	CASSLAVGQVFTYEQYF	TRBV7-9	TRBJ2-7	-	-
TGTGCCATCAGTGACAGGGGGGAACAGCCCCAGCATTTT	CAISDRGEQPQHF	TRBV10-3	TRBJ1-5	TRBD1	-
TGTGCCAGCAGCGCCTCAGGGGGGATCTCCTACGAGCAGTACTTC	CASSASGGISYEQYF	TRBV9	TRBJ2-7	-	-
TGCAGCGCTGGAGACAGGGACAATGAGCAGTACTTC	CSAGDRDNEQYF	TRBV29-1	TRBJ2-5	TRBD1	-
TGTGCCAGCAGCCCCGGGACAGAACCTAACTATGGCTACACCTTC	CASSPGTEPNYGYTF	TRBV4-2	TRBJ1-2	TRBD1	-
TGTGCCAGCAGTTTACTCACCGGGACAGGGCTCCAAGAGACCCAGTACTTC	CASSLLTGTGLQETQYF	TRBV27	TRBJ2-5	TRBD1	-
TGTGCCAGCAGTTTAGCTACTGGCACAGATACGCAGTACTTC	CASSLATGTDTQYF	TRBV28	TRBJ2-7	-	-
TGTGCCAGCAGCCAAGGCCTAGACCGGCAGTTCTTC	CASSQGLDRQFF	TRBV7-2	TRBJ2-1	-	-
TGCGCCAGCAGCTCCGGGACTAGCGGGTACACAGATACGCAGTATTTT	CASSSGTSGYTDTQYF	TRBV5-1	TRBJ2-3	TRBD2	-
TGTGCCAGCAGCTCCGGACTAGCGGGGGGTCAGGATACGCAGTATTTT	CASSSGLAGGQDTQYF	TRBV7-9	TRBJ2-3	TRBD2	few
TGCAGCGCCCTAGGGACAGGGGCCTACGAGCAGTACTTC	CSALGTGAYEQYF	TRBV29-1	TRBJ2-7	TRBD1	-
TGTGCCAGCAGTCAGCGGAGAGGGGGGAATGAAAAACTGTTTTTT	CASSQRRGGNEKLFF	TRBV12-3/TRBV12-4	TRBJ1-4	-	-
TGTGCCAGCAGGGGGGCCGCCTACAATGAGCAGTTCTTC	CASRGAAYNEQFF	TRBV6-2/TRBV6-3	TRBJ2-1	-	-
TGTGCCAGCAGCCAAGATTCGCAGACAGGGAGGGAAAACATTCAGTACTTC	CASSQDSQTGRENIQYF	TRBV4-2	TRBJ2-4	-	-
TGCGCCAGCAGCGGACAGGGGGCAGCTAGCGGCTACACCTTC	CASSGQGAASGYTF	TRBV5-1	TRBJ1-2	TRBD1	-
TGTGCCAGCAGCTTAGGCCCTCCGACAGGGGGCAACTATGGCTACACCTTC	CASSLGPPTGGNYGYTF	TRBV7-2	TRBJ1-2	TRBD1	few
TGTGCCAGCAGCTTCGGGACAGGGACCTTTGGGGGTTCACCCCTCCACTTT	CASSFGTGTFGGSPLHF	TRBV7-9	TRBJ1-6	TRBD1	-
TGTGCCAGCAAGGGCAGGGGGCGGACTGAAGCTTTCTTT	CASKGRGRTEAFF	TRBV28	TRBJ1-1	TRBD1	-
TGTGCCAGCAGCTTCCCAGGGTATCAAGAGACCCAGTACTTC	CASSFPGYQETQYF	TRBV5-6	TRBJ2-5	-	-
TGTGCCAGCAGCTTCTCCCCGACAGGGCCCTACGAGCAGTACTTC	CASSFSPTGPYEQYF	TRBV7-2	TRBJ2-7	TRBD1	few
TGTGCCAGCAGCCCTCAATTAGGGCGGACTAACTATGGCTACACCTTC	CASSPQLGRTNYGYTF	TRBV7-2	TRBJ1-2	-	few
TGTGCCAGCAGCAAGGGACAGGGGACCATAAATGAGCAGTTCTTC	CASSKGQGTINEQFF	TRBV7-9	TRBJ2-1	TRBD1	-
TGCAGTGCAAGCCGGAGGGACCACCCCTACAATGAGCAGTTCTTC	CSASRRDHPYNEQFF	TRBV20-1	TRBJ2-1	-	-
TGTGCCACCAGCAGAGCGGACAGGCCCTACAATGAGCAGTTCTTC	CATSRADRPYNEQFF	TRBV15	TRBJ2-1	TRBD1	-
TGTGCCAGCAGCTTAGTAGGGGGAGAGACCCAGTACTTC	CASSLVGGETQYF	TRBV7-2	TRBJ2-5	-	few
TGCAGTGCGAAACCCAGGGGGCGAGAGACCCAGTACTTC	CSAKPRGRETQYF	TRBV20-1	TRBJ2-5	TRBD1	few
TGTGCCAGCAGCAAGGACAGGGCCTACTACAATGAGCAGTTCTTC	CASSKDRAYYNEQFF	TRBV28	TRBJ2-1	TRBD1	once
TGCGCCAGCAGCCAAGTGGGACAGGGCGGCGATGCTTTCTTT	CASSQVGQGGDAFF	TRBV4-1	TRBJ1-1	TRBD1	-
TGTGCCAGCAGCCATTCTTTCCTGGGACTAGCGGCTCTCTACAATGAGCAGTTCTTC	CASSHSFLGLAALYNEQFF	TRBV6-2/TRBV6-3	TRBJ2-1	TRBD2	-
TGTGCCAGCAGCCGGGACTACCTGGCCTACAATGAGCAGTTCTTC	CASSRDYLAYNEQFF	TRBV7-9	TRBJ2-1	TRBD2	-
TGTGCCACCAGCAAACCGGGACAGGGGATTAAATCCTACGAGCAGTACTTC	CATSKPGQGIKSYEQYF	TRBV15	TRBJ2-7	TRBD1	-
TGTGCCAGCAGGGAGACTAGCGGGGCCTTGGAGACCCAGTACTTC	CASRETSGALETQYF	TRBV27	TRBJ2-5	TRBD2	-
TGTGCCAGCAGTTACGAGGCAGCATACCTCTACGAGCAGTACTTC	CASSYEAAYLYEQYF	TRBV6-6	TRBJ2-7	-	-
TGTGCCAGCAGCGTAGCTTATTCCCATGAGCAGTTCTTC	CASSVAYSHEQFF	TRBV9	TRBJ2-1	-	-
TGCAGTGCTAGCGGAATACAGGGGACGGTGAGCAATCAGCCCCAGCATTTT	CSASGIQGTVSNQPQHF	TRBV20-1	TRBJ1-5	TRBD1	-